The next 18 T cell receptor beta chains were all read from a single sample in a study of radiotherapy plus CTLA-4 blockade in lung cancer. The method was immunoSEQ multiplex PCR; TCRdb's version includes in-frame clones alone and lacks a portion of them. Altogether about 91,000 clones are present, around 72% being singletons, with the ten largest covering over 12%. The sample was peripheral blood, taken from a patient treated with radiotherapy plus ipilimumab. The receptors stem from a human donor with non-small cell lung cancer that progressed on radiotherapy plus ipilimumab.

V and J are TRBV6-6 and TRBJ1-1; 10 bases are shared with TRBD1. J was trimmed by 5 bases and V by 8 bases; bases with no gene match: 5. The CDR3 has 13 residues. Germline CDR1 and CDR2: MNHNY and SVGAGI (reference sequence). CDR3 DNA: TGTGCCAGCGGACAGGGGGGGAGGACTGAAGCTTTCTTT. Translation gives CASGQGGRTEAFF.

This clone is deemed medium-sized. The gene calls are TRBV7-9 and TRBJ2-5; possibly TRBD1 for D (6 bases). Germline CDR1 and CDR2: SEHNR and FQNEAQ (reference sequence). This CDR3 contains 15 residues. Trimming shortened V by 5 bases and J by 4 bases, and 17 bases separated the two germline ends. CDR3 sequence (DNA): TGTGCCAGCAGCGGGGCCAGGGGCGAGGGAGAGACCCAGTACTTC. Protein: CASSGARGEGETQYF.

V usage is TRBV7-8 and J usage is TRBJ2-1; 13 bases agree with TRBD2. V shed 1 base, J shed 9 bases, and the junction held 15 bases outside the gene matches. This CDR3 contains 19 residues. Germline loops: CDR1 SGHVS, CDR2 FQNEAQ. CDR3 in amino acids: CASSLVGGTSGKDSIEQFF. CDR3 sequence (DNA): TGTGCCAGCAGCTTAGTGGGCGGGACTAGCGGGAAAGATAGCATTGAGCAGTTCTTC. Full variable domain (outside the CDR3, taken from reference TRBV7-8 and TRBJ2-1): GAGVSQSPRYKVAKRGQDVALRCDPISGHVSLFWYQQALGQGPEFLTYFQNEAQLDKSGLPSDRFFAERPEGSVSTLKIQRTQQEDSAVYLCASSLVGGTSGKDSIEQFFGPGTRLTVL.

The V gene is TRBV19, the J gene TRBJ1-1; D possibly corresponds to TRBD1 (5 bases). Germline V CDR1 and CDR2: LNHDA, SQIVND (reference sequence). The CDR3 contains 14 residues. V shed 6 bases and J shed 4 bases, with 15 bases lying between them. DNA for the CDR3: TGTGCCAGTAGCAGGGCTTTGGAGGGCACTGAAGCTTTCTTT. Protein product: CASSRALEGTEAFF. The complete variable domain, with remaining parts taken from reference TRBV19 and TRBJ1-1, reads DGGITQSPKYLFRKEGQNVTLSCEQNLNHDAMYWYRQDPGQGLRLIYYSQIVNDFQKGDIAEGYSVSREKKESFPLTVTSAQKNPTAFYLCASSRALEGTEAFFGQGTRLTVV.

This chain links TRBV6-5 with TRBJ2-1; 9 bases match TRBD2. Germline CDR1 is MNHEY and CDR2 is SVGAGI. J lost 9 bases, V lost 6 bases, and 9 bases had no gene match. CDR3 length: 14 residues. The CDR3 DNA follows: TGTGCCAGCAGGTGGGTAGCGGGAGCGGCTGAGCAGTTCTTC. Its protein is CASRWVAGAAEQFF.

The chain employs TRBV11-3 and TRBJ2-2, with TRBD1 matching over 8 bases. The CDR3 length is 15 residues. CDR1 and CDR2 from the germline V gene are SGHNT and YENEEA. V trimming: 5 bases; J trimming: 5 bases; junction bases outside the gene matches: 7. The CDR3 DNA sequence: TGTGCCAGCAGCCCCCGGACAGGGCGGACCGGGGAGCTGTTTTTT. Amino acids: CASSPRTGRTGELFF.

The J gene is TRBJ1-1, the V gene TRBV2; no firm D call. This CDR3 is 16 amino acids long. The germline V gene has CDR1 SNHLY and CDR2 FYNNEI. V lost 10 bases, J lost 0 bases, and 21 bases lay in between. This CDR3 reads CATTPMLPLMNTEAFF. CDR3 coding DNA: TGTGCCACCACCCCTATGCTGCCACTTATGAACACTGAAGCTTTCTTT.

The chain has TRBV5-8 and TRBJ1-1, with D uncertain. This CDR3 comprises 14 residues. From germline, CDR1 is SGHTS and CDR2 YDEGEE. Trimming took off 2 bases at V and 4 bases at J, with 12 bases between the two ends. The CDR3 region is CASSLRLEGTEAFF. The CDR3 DNA is TGTGCCAGCAGCTTACGGCTGGAGGGCACTGAAGCTTTCTTT.

The chain has TRBV11-1 and TRBJ1-1; D is undetermined. CDR3 length equals 14 residues. The V gene lost 1 base and the J gene lost 2 bases, with 8 bases spanning the gap. Germline V gene data show CDR1 as SGHAT and CDR2 as FQDESV (reference sequence). CDR3 nucleotide sequence: TGTGCCAGCAGCTTAGACTGGGGTAACACTGAAGCTTTCTTT. Translating gives CASSLDWGNTEAFF.

This clone was counted once. CDR3 nucleotides: TGTGCCAGCATCGGACTGCCGGGCAACTATGGCTACACCTTC. The encoded protein is CASIGLPGNYGYTF. The rearrangement links TRBV25-1 to TRBJ1-2; D is ambiguous. Trimming stripped 7 bases from V and 2 bases from J, with 14 bases between. Germline V gene data show CDR1 as MGHDK and CDR2 as SYGVNS. The CDR3 totals 14 residues.

The chain carries TRBV11-3 and TRBJ2-1, with 7 nucleotides matching TRBD2. This CDR3 comprises 15 residues. Germline trimming cut 2 bases from V and 5 bases from J; bases unmatched to any gene: 6. Germline V gives CDR1 SGHNT, CDR2 YENEEA. Here the CDR3 reads CASSLTRELNNEQFF. The CDR3 nucleotides read TGTGCCAGCAGCTTAACGCGGGAGCTGAACAATGAGCAGTTCTTC.

The chain is built from TRBV6-6 and TRBJ2-3; TRBD1 matches 9 bases. Looked up from germline, CDR1 is MNHNY and CDR2 is SVGAGI (reference sequence). There are 15 residues in the CDR3. Trimming removed 10 bases from V and 2 bases from J; junction bases left unmatched: 10. CDR3 sequence: CAIGTGDRDTDTQYF. The DNA of the CDR3 is TGTGCCATCGGAACGGGGGACAGGGACACAGATACGCAGTATTTT.

The CDR3 bases are TGTGCCAGCAGCCCCAATGAGCGGGAGGTCTCAAGGAACAATGAGCAGTTCTTC. It specifies CASSPNEREVSRNNEQFF. V is TRBV13 and J is TRBJ2-1; TRBD2 aligns across 9 bases. Germline CDR1 and CDR2: PRHDT and FYEKMQ (reference sequence). The CDR3 covers 18 residues. Trimming at V came to 5 bases and at J to 5 bases, leaving 16 bases not matched to a gene.

CDR3 nucleotides: TGTGCCAGCAGCCAAGATCCGGCTAGCGGGGGGCGTTTCTCCTACAATGAGCAGTTCTTC. Protein: CASSQDPASGGRFSYNEQFF. This sequence joins TRBV4-2 and TRBJ2-1, with TRBD2 matching 11 bases. The CDR3 totals 20 residues. In germline, CDR1 is LGHNA, CDR2 YNFKEQ. After removal of 0 bases from V and 0 bases from J, the junction contained 10 bases not matched to a gene.

The gene calls are TRBV7-3 and TRBJ1-1; D is possibly TRBD1 (5 bases). V gave up 1 base and J gave up 0 bases, with 15 bases separating them. This CDR3 is built from 17 residues. Germline assignment: CDR1 SGHTA and CDR2 FQGTGA. The CDR3 reads CASSLKGGVSMNTEAFF. CDR3 bases: TGTGCCAGCAGCTTAAAGGGAGGGGTGTCGATGAACACTGAAGCTTTCTTT.

The chain recombines TRBV7-9 with TRBJ1-4, with 10 bases matching TRBD1. This CDR3 is built from 15 residues. Trimming cost V 1 base and J 7 bases; bases outside gene matches: 3. CDR1 SEHNR and CDR2 FQNEAQ come from the germline V gene (reference sequence). This CDR3 reads CASSLGTGGGEKLFF. The CDR3 bases are TGTGCCAGCAGCTTAGGGACAGGGGGAGGTGAAAAACTGTTTTTT.

This clone appeared a few times. The J gene is TRBJ1-5, the V gene TRBV6-4; 9 bases match TRBD1. The CDR3 runs 14 residues. The V gene end was trimmed by 3 bases and the J gene end by 6 bases; junction bases not matched to a gene: 3. Germline lookup yields CDR1 MRHNA and CDR2 SNTAGT. This CDR3 is CASSEGTGFQPQHF. The CDR3 DNA sequence: TGTGCCAGCAGTGAAGGGACAGGGTTTCAGCCCCAGCATTTT.

The rearrangement links TRBV7-2 to TRBJ1-2; D is perhaps TRBD1 (5 bases). V was clipped by 1 base and J by 3 bases, with 6 bases between them. The CDR3 runs 13 residues. Germline V lookup: CDR1 SGHTA, CDR2 FQGNSA. This CDR3 is CASSLGGDYGYTF. CDR3 DNA: TGTGCCAGCAGCTTAGGAGGGGACTATGGCTACACCTTC.